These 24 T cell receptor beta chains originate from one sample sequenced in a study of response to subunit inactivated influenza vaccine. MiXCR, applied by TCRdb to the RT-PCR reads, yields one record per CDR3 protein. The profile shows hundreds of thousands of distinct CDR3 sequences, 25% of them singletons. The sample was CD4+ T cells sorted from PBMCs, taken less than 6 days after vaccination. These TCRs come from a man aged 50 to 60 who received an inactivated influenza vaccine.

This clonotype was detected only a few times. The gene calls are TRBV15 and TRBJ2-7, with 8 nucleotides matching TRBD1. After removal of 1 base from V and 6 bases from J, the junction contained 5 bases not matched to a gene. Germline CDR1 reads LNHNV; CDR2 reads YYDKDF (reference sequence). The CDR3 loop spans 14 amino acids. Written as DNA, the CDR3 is TGTGCCACCAGCAGAGTGACAGGGGAATTCGAGCAGTACTTC. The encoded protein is CATSRVTGEFEQYF.

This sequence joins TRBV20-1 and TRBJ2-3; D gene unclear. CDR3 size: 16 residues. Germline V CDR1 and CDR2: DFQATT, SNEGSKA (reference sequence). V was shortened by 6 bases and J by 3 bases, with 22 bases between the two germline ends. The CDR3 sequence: CSADTGPVASTDTQYF. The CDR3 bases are TGCAGTGCCGATACCGGGCCTGTCGCCTCAACAGATACGCAGTATTTT.

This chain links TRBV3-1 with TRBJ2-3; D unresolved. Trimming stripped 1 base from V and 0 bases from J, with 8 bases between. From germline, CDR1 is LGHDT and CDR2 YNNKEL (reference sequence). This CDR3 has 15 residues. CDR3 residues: CASSQGGSSTDTQYF. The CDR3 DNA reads TGTGCCAGCAGCCAAGGCGGCAGTAGCACAGATACGCAGTATTTT.

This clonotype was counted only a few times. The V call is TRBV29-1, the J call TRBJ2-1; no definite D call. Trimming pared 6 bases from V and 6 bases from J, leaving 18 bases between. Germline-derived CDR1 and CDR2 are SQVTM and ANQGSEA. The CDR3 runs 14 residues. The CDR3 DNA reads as TGCAGCGTCTCGGCTGCCACAATCGTCAATGAGCAGTTCTTC. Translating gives CSVSAATIVNEQFF.

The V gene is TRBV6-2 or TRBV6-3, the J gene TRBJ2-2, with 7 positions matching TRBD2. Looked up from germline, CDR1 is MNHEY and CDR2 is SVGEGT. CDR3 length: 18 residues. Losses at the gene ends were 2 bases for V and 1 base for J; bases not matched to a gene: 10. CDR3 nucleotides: TGTGCCAGCAGTTACCCTGCGGTTGGGAGGGGGAACACCGGGGAGCTGTTTTTT. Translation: CASSYPAVGRGNTGELFF.

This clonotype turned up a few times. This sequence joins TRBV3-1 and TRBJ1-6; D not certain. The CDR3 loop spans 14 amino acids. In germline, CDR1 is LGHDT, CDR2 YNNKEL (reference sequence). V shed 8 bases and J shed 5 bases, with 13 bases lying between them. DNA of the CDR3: TGTGCCAGCCGGCGTGGGCAGAATAATTCACCCCTCCACTTT. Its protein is CASRRGQNNSPLHF.

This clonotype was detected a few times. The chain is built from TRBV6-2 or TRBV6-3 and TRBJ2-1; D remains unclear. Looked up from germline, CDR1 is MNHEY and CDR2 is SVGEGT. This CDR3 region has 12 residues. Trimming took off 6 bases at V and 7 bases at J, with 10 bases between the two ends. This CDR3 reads CASRTHENEQFF. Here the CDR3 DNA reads TGTGCCAGCAGGACTCATGAAAATGAGCAGTTCTTC.

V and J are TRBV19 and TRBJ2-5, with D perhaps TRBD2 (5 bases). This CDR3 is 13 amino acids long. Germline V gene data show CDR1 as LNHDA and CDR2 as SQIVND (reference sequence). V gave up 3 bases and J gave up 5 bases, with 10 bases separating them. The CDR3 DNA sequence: TGTGCCAGTAGTATCCGGACGGGGGAGACCCAGTACTTC. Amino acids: CASSIRTGETQYF.

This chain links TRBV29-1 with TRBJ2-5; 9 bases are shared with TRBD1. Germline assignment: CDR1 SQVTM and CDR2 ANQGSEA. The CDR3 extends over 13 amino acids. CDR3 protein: CSCGTGQGETQYF. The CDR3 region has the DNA TGCAGTTGCGGGACAGGGCAAGGAGAGACCCAGTACTTC.

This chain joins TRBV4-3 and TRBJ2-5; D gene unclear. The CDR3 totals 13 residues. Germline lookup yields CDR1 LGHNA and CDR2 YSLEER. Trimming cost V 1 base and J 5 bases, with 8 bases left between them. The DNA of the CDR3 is TGCGCCAGCAGCCAAGGCCTGGGGGAGACCCAGTACTTC. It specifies CASSQGLGETQYF.

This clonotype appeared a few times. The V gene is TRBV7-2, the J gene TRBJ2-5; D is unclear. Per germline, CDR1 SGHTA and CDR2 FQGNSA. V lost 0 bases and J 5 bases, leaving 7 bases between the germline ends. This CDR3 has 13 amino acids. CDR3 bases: TGTGCCAGCAGCTTAGCGCAGACCGAGACCCAGTACTTC. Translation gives CASSLAQTETQYF.

In DNA, the CDR3 is TGCAGTGCTGGGAAAGGGCCTAGCAGAAGCTACGAGCAGTACTTC. It codes for CSAGKGPSRSYEQYF. The gene calls are TRBV20-1 and TRBJ2-7; D possibly corresponds to TRBD2 (5 bases). CDR3 length: 15 residues. Per germline, CDR1 DFQATT and CDR2 SNEGSKA (reference sequence). V was pared by 5 bases and J by 3 bases, with 20 bases between.

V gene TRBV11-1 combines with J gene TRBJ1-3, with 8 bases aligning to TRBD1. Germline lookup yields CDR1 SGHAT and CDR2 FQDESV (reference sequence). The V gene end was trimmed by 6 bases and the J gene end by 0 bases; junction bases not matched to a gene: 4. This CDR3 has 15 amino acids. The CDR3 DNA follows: TGTGCCAGCAGAAGGGGACAGGCCTCTGGAAACACCATATATTTT. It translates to CASRRGQASGNTIYF.

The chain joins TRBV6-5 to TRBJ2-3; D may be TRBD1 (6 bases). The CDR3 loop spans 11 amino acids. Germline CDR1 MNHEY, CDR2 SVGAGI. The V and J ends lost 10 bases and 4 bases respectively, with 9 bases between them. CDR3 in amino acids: CATQGPDTQYF. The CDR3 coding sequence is TGTGCCACCCAGGGGCCAGATACGCAGTATTTT.

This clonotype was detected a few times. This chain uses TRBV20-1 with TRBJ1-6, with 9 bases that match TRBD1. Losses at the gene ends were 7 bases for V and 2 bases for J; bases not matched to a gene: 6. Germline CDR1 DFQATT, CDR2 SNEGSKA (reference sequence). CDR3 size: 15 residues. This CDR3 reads CSVGTGSAYNSPLHF. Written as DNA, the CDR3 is TGCAGTGTTGGGACAGGGTCGGCCTATAATTCACCCCTCCACTTT.

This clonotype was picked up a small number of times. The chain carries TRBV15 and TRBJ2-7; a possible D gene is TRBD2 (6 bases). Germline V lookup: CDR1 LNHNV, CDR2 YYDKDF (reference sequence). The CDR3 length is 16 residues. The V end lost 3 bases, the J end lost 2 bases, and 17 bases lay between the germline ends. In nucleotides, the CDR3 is TGTGCCACCAGCAGGGCGGGGTTAGCCACTACCTACGAGCAGTACTTC. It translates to CATSRAGLATTYEQYF.

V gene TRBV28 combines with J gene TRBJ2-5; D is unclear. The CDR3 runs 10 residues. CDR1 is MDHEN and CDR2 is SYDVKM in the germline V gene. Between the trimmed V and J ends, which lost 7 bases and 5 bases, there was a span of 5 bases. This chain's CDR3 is CASMGETQYF. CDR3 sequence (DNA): TGTGCCAGCATGGGGGAGACCCAGTACTTC.

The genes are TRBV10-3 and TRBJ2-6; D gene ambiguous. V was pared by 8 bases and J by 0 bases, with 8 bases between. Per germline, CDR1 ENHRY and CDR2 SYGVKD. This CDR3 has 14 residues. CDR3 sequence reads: CAIADNSGANVLTF. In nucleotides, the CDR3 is TGTGCCATCGCAGATAACTCTGGGGCCAACGTCCTGACTTTC.

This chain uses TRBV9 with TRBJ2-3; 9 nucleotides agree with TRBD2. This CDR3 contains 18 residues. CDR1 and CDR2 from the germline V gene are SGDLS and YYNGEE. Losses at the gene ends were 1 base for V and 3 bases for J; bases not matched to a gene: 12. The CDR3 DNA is TGTGCCAGCAGCGTATCCCGACTAGCGGCGGGGGGGACAGATACGCAGTATTTT. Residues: CASSVSRLAAGGTDTQYF.

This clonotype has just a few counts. CDR3 coding DNA: TGCGCCAGCAGCGCCACGATCTCTGGAAACACCATATATTTT. This codes for CASSATISGNTIYF. This chain links TRBV5-1 with TRBJ1-3; D is ambiguous. CDR3 length: 14 residues. Trimming stripped 4 bases from V and 0 bases from J, with 8 bases between. CDR1 and CDR2 (germline): SGHRS, YFSETQ. The variable domain in full, with the rest retrieved from reference TRBV5-1 and TRBJ1-3, is KAGVTQTPRYLIKTRGQQVTLSCSPISGHRSVSWYQQTPGQGLQFLFEYFSETQRNKGNFPGRFSGRQFSNSRSEMNVSTLELGDSALYLCASSATISGNTIYFGEGSWLTVV.

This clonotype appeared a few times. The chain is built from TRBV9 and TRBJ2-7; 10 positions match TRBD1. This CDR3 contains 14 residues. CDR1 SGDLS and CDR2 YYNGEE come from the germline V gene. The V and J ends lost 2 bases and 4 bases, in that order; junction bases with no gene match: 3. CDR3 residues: CASSVGTGVYEQYF. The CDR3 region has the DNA TGTGCCAGCAGCGTGGGGACAGGGGTTTACGAGCAGTACTTC. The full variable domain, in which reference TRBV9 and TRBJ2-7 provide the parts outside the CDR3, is DSGVTQTPKHLITATGQRVTLRCSPRSGDLSVYWYQQSLDQGLQFLIQYYNGEERAKGNILERFSAQQFPDLHSELNLSSLELGDSALYFCASSVGTGVYEQYFGPGTRLTVT.

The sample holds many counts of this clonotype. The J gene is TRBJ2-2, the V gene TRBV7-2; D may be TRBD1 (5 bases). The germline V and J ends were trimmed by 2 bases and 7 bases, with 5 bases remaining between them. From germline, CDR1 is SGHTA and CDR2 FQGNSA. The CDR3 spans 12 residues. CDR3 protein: CASSLRGGELFF. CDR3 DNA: TGTGCCAGCAGCTTAAGGGGCGGGGAGCTGTTTTTT.

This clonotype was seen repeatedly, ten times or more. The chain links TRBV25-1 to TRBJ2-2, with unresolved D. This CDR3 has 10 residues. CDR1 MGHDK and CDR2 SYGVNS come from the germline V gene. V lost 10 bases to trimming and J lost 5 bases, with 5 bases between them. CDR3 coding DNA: TGTGCCATCGGAACCGGGGAGCTGTTTTTT. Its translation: CAIGTGELFF. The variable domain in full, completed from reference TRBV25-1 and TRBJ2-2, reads EADIYQTPRYLVIGTGKKITLECSQTMGHDKMYWYQQDPGMELHLIHYSYGVNSTEKGDLSSESTVSRIRTEHFPLTLESARPSHTSQYLCAIGTGELFFGEGSRLTVL.

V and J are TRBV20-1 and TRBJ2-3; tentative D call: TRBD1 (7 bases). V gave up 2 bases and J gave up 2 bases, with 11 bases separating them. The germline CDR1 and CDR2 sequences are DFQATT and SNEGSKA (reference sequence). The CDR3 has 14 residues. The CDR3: CSARRRGVTDTQYF. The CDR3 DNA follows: TGCAGTGCTAGACGCAGGGGGGTCACAGATACGCAGTATTTT.